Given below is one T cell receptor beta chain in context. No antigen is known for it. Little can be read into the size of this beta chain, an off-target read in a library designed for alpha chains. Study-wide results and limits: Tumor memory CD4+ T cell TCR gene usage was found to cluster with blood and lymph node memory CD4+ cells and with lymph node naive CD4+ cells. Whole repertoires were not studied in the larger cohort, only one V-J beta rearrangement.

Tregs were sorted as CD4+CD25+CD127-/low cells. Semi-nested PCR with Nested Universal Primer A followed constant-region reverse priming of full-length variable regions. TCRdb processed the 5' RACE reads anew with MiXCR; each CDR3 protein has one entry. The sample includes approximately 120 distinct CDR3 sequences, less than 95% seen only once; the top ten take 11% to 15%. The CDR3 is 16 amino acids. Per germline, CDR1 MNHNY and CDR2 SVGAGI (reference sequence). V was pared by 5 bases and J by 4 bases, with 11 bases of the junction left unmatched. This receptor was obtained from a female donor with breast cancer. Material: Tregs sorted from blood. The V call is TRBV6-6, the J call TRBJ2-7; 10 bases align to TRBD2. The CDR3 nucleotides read TGTGCCAGCAGTCTTAAAGCGGGAGGGTTGGCTTACGAGCAGTACTTC. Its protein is CASSLKAGGLAYEQYF.